The rows below give T cell receptor beta chains drawn from one sample of a study of control samples from healthy donors and cancer patients. Generated by immunoSEQ multiplex PCR, the TCRdb table keeps only in-frame clones and is missing some. In the table there are 130,000 or so clones, roughly 92% of which are singletons. The sequenced sample consisted of blood. The origin of the receptors is a middle-aged man in good health. Each CDR3 is given with its conserved first and last residue. Fields, in order: V gene, J gene, D gene, clone size, CDR3 DNA, CDR3 protein. D genes are given only for firm matches. The size entry is marked missing in some rows and otherwise reads once, few, many or a size class.

TRBV18	TRBJ2-7	NA	once	TGTGCCAGCTCACCAGCCTCCGGGACTGGAACCTACGAGCAGTACTTC	CASSPASGTGTYEQYF
TRBV2	TRBJ1-2	NA	NA	TGTGCCAGCAGTGGTCTAGGGGCAAACTATGGCTACACCTTC	CASSGLGANYGYTF
TRBV29-1	TRBJ1-2	NA	NA	TGCAGCGCTAGCGGGGTTAGGGACTATGGCTACACCTTC	CSASGVRDYGYTF
TRBV9	TRBJ2-5	NA	NA	TGTGCCAGCAGCGTAGCTAGGGGCGGGGAGACCCAGTACTTC	CASSVARGGETQYF
TRBV18	TRBJ2-7	TRBD1	once	TGTGCCAGCTCACCCGGACAGGGGAGCTCCTACGAGCAGTACTTC	CASSPGQGSSYEQYF
TRBV24-1	TRBJ1-3	NA	NA	TGTGCCACCAGTGGTTCCGGCTCTGGAAACACCATATATTTT	CATSGSGSGNTIYF
TRBV19	TRBJ1-4	NA	few	TGTGCCAGTAGTATGTACCACGGAGCAACTAATGAAAAACTGTTTTTT	CASSMYHGATNEKLFF
TRBV6-5	TRBJ2-1	TRBD2	NA	TGTGCCAGCAGTTACTCGGCTAGCGGGGGGCCGGGGCAGTTCTTC	CASSYSASGGPGQFF
TRBV7-2	TRBJ2-7	NA	NA	TGTGCCAGCAGCCAACCGGGACTGGGGCAGTACTCCTTC	CASSQPGLGQYSF
TRBV9	TRBJ1-5	NA	NA	TGTGCCAGCAGCGTCTCAGGGATCCATCAGCCCCAGCATTTT	CASSVSGIHQPQHF
TRBV6-5	TRBJ1-1	NA	NA	TGTGCCAGCAGTTACTATACAGGGCCTCGGACTGAAGCTTTCTTT	CASSYYTGPRTEAFF
TRBV6-6	TRBJ2-2	TRBD1	NA	TGTGCCAGCAGGGGGACAGGGGACACCGGGGAGCTGTTTTTT	CASRGTGDTGELFF
TRBV5-1	TRBJ1-4	NA	NA	TGCGCCAGCAGCGAACGACAGGACGAAAAACTGTTTTTT	CASSERQDEKLFF
TRBV19	TRBJ2-2	TRBD2	NA	TGTGCCAGTAGTAAGTGGCTAGCGGGAGAGGTCGGGGAGCTGTTTTTT	CASSKWLAGEVGELFF
TRBV6-2/TRBV6-3	TRBJ1-5	TRBD1	few	TGTGCCAGCAGTTACTCTTCAGCCGGGACAGCTAGCAATCAGCCCCAGCATTTT	CASSYSSAGTASNQPQHF
TRBV6-1	TRBJ1-5	NA	once	TGTGCCAGCAGTGAAGCCGGCCCCCAGCATTTT	CASSEAGPQHF